These 11 T cell receptor beta chains share one sample of origin, sequenced in a study of cytomegalovirus exposure and HLA in healthy donors. The PCR had 60 Vbeta and 13 Jbeta primers. Only in-frame clones appear in the TCRdb table, and some are missing; sequencing was by immunoSEQ multiplex PCR. The data contain some 200,000 clones, about 80% of them seen just once; the ten biggest clones take up 0.65%. Specimen: PBMCs. The source is a boy between 10 and 17 years old in good health and CMV-seronegative.

The chain joins TRBV7-9 to TRBJ1-2; TRBD1 aligns across 9 bases. V lost 4 bases and J lost 1; bases outside the gene matches: 4. This CDR3 comprises 15 residues. Germline CDR1 and CDR2: SEHNR and FQNEAQ (reference sequence). CDR3 bases: TGTGCCAGCAGCTCGGGGACAGGGTATAACTATGGCTACACCTTC. This sequence encodes CASSSGTGYNYGYTF.

For the CDR3, the DNA is TGTGCCAGTAGTATAGGAAGGAGTGGTGCGGGAGTGAGAGATACGCAGTATTTT. Residues: CASSIGRSGAGVRDTQYF. This sequence joins TRBV19 and TRBJ2-3; TRBD2 aligns across 7 bases. V lost 1 base and J lost 5; bases outside the gene matches: 15. CDR1 LNHDA and CDR2 SQIVND come from the germline V gene (reference sequence). This CDR3 region has 18 residues. The variable domain in full, completed from reference TRBV19 and TRBJ2-3, reads DGGITQSPKYLFRKEGQNVTLSCEQNLNHDAMYWYRQDPGQGLRLIYYSQIVNDFQKGDIAEGYSVSREKKESFPLTVTSAQKNPTAFYLCASSIGRSGAGVRDTQYFGPGTRLTVL.

Note on this clone: The identical CDR3 is also encoded by other nucleotide sequences in the sample. The chain has TRBV19 and TRBJ1-1; D not certain. Trimming pared 2 bases from V and 0 bases from J, leaving 4 bases between. Germline assignment: CDR1 LNHDA and CDR2 SQIVND (reference sequence). CDR3 length equals 13 residues. CDR3: CASSIRVNTEAFF. The DNA of the CDR3 is TGTGCCAGTAGTATACGCGTGAACACTGAAGCTTTCTTT. Combining the CDR3 with reference TRBV19 and TRBJ1-1 gives the whole variable domain DGGITQSPKYLFRKEGQNVTLSCEQNLNHDAMYWYRQDPGQGLRLIYYSQIVNDFQKGDIAEGYSVSREKKESFPLTVTSAQKNPTAFYLCASSIRVNTEAFFGQGTRLTVV.

This chain joins TRBV4-2 and TRBJ1-4; D gene unclear. Germline loops: CDR1 LGHNA, CDR2 YNFKEQ. V was clipped by 0 bases and J by 4 bases, with 9 bases between them. This CDR3 is built from 15 residues. CDR3 DNA: TGTGCCAGCAGCCAAGACGGAGGGATTAATGAAAAACTGTTTTTT. Protein: CASSQDGGINEKLFF.

CDR3 sequence reads: CSAVTGYSYEQYF. The CDR3 region has the DNA TGCAGCGCTGTGACAGGATACAGTTACGAGCAGTACTTC. The chain combines TRBV29-1 with TRBJ2-7, with a tentative D call TRBD1 (6 bases). The CDR3 totals 13 residues. Germline values: CDR1 SQVTM, CDR2 ANQGSEA. Between the trimmed V and J ends, which lost 7 bases and 4 bases, there was a span of 17 bases.

V is TRBV9 and J is TRBJ2-2; 7 bases align to TRBD2. The junction had 7 bases not matched to a gene; V was cut back by 3 bases and J by 2 bases. There are 16 residues in the CDR3. Germline assignment: CDR1 SGDLS and CDR2 YYNGEE. The CDR3 bases are TGTGCCAGCAGCGGTGGGAGAGCGGGAAACACCGGGGAGCTGTTTTTT. Amino acid sequence: CASSGGRAGNTGELFF.

The chain combines TRBV6-4 with TRBJ2-2; a weak D match, TRBD2 (6 bases). The CDR3 has 15 amino acids. The ends were cut back, 0 bases at V and 1 base at J, with 6 bases in the middle. Per germline, CDR1 MRHNA and CDR2 SNTAGT. In nucleotides, the CDR3 is TGTGCCAGCAGTGACTCTAGCGGGAACACCGGGGAGCTGTTTTTT. It yields the protein CASSDSSGNTGELFF.

The chain employs TRBV11-1 and TRBJ1-5; 10 bases are shared with TRBD1. Per the germline V gene, CDR1 is SGHAT and CDR2 is FQDESV (reference sequence). The CDR3 loop spans 15 amino acids. V was clipped by 5 bases and J by 4 bases; unmatched bases: 5. The CDR3 DNA is TGTGCCAGCAGCGTGGGGACAGGGGATAATCAGCCCCAGCATTTT. It translates to CASSVGTGDNQPQHF.

The chain combines TRBV30 with TRBJ1-2; 9 bases are a match to TRBD1. CDR1 and CDR2 (germline): GTSNPN, SVGIG (reference sequence). The V and J ends lost 2 bases and 4 bases, in that order; junction bases with no gene match: 5. The CDR3 loop spans 14 amino acids. CDR3 nucleotides: TGTGCCTGGAGTAGGGGACAGGGCCCCTATGGCTACACCTTC. Residues: CAWSRGQGPYGYTF.

The rearrangement joins TRBV28 to TRBJ2-7; 8 bases agree with TRBD1. V trimming: 6 bases; J trimming: 3 bases; junction bases outside the gene matches: 7. Germline values: CDR1 MDHEN, CDR2 SYDVKM. The CDR3 extends over 14 amino acids. CDR3 protein: CASSTGGTVYEQYF. CDR3 nucleotide sequence: TGTGCCAGCAGCACAGGGGGAACTGTCTACGAGCAGTACTTC.

The V gene is TRBV11-2, the J gene TRBJ2-7; 9 bases map to TRBD2. Germline loops: CDR1 SGHAT, CDR2 FQNNGV. The CDR3 is 19 residues long. After removal of 2 bases from V and 3 bases from J, the junction contained 17 bases not matched to a gene. The CDR3 reads CASSLSPGGAASGIYEQYF. Written as DNA, the CDR3 is TGTGCCAGCAGCTTAAGTCCGGGAGGAGCTGCTAGCGGGATCTACGAGCAGTACTTC. The whole variable domain, remainder taken from reference TRBV11-2 and TRBJ2-7, is EAGVAQSPRYKIIEKRQSVAFWCNPISGHATLYWYQQILGQGPKLLIQFQNNGVVDDSQLPKDRFSAERLKGVDSTLKIQPAKLEDSAVYLCASSLSPGGAASGIYEQYFGPGTRLTVT.